These 22 T cell receptor beta chains were sequenced from one sample in a study of post-analysis software for immune sequencing data. Study-level points and caveats: Controls showed lower frequencies than patients for five TRBV segments, and TRBV5-6, TRBV5-1 and TRBV20-1 were among these.

Their cognate antigens are unknown. The TCR beta cDNA libraries contained unique molecular identifiers. TCRdb called the PCR reads again in MiXCR, with one record for every CDR3 protein. The sample yields approximately 360,000 distinct CDR3 sequences, approximately 38% seen once. The sequenced sample consisted of blood. These TCRs come from a girl between 5 and 17 years old with multiple sclerosis.

DNA of the CDR3: TGCGCCAGCAGTGAAGGGGGCCCCTCCTCCTACGAGCAGTACTTC. Translating gives CASSEGGPSSYEQYF. The chain has TRBV10-2 and TRBJ2-7; 7 nucleotides agree with TRBD1. V dropped 3 bases and J dropped 0; count of bases not matched to a gene: 5. Germline CDR1 and CDR2: WSHSY and SAAADI. The length of the CDR3 is 15 residues.

This clonotype was counted a few times. The genes are TRBV7-6 and TRBJ2-5, with 8 bases lining up with TRBD1. V lost 4 bases to trimming and J lost 5 bases; unmatched junction nucleotides: 6. This CDR3 spans 14 amino acids. The germline gives CDR1 SGHVS, CDR2 FNYEAQ. The CDR3 DNA sequence: TGTGCCAGCAGCTGGACAGGGAAGTGGGAGACCCAGTACTTC. The encoded protein is CASSWTGKWETQYF.

This clonotype was observed once. The V call is TRBV19, the J call TRBJ2-7; TRBD1 agrees at 11 bases. The CDR3 consists of 14 residues. The J segment lost 3 bases and the V segment lost 3 bases, leaving 1 base of the junction unmatched. Germline V gene lookup returns CDR1 LNHDA and CDR2 SQIVND (reference sequence). The CDR3: CASSMGQGVYEQYF. In DNA form, the CDR3 reads TGTGCCAGTAGTATGGGACAGGGGGTCTACGAGCAGTACTTC.

The chain couples TRBV20-1 to TRBJ1-5, with a possible D match to TRBD1 (5 bases). Germline-derived CDR1 and CDR2 are DFQATT and SNEGSKA (reference sequence). The CDR3 spans 15 residues. The V and J ends lost 3 bases and 1 base respectively, with 13 bases between them. CDR3 residues: CSASGRVGSNQPQHF. CDR3 coding DNA: TGCAGTGCTAGCGGCAGGGTAGGGAGCAATCAGCCCCAGCATTTT.

This clonotype was seen more than once but under ten times. The CDR3 sequence: CASSLRRTEAFF. The DNA for the CDR3 is TGTGCCAGCAGTCTTCGGAGGACTGAAGCTTTCTTT. This sequence joins TRBV28 and TRBJ1-1; D not resolved. There are 12 residues in the CDR3. Germline CDR1 reads MDHEN; CDR2 reads SYDVKM. Trimming took off 5 bases at V and 5 bases at J, with 9 bases between the two ends.

The chain couples TRBV9 to TRBJ2-1, with TRBD2 identical over 9 bases. The ends lost 4 bases at V and 7 bases at J; junction bases unmatched: 3. Germline assignment: CDR1 SGDLS and CDR2 YYNGEE. This CDR3 spans 13 amino acids. CDR3 in DNA: TGTGCCAGCAGCCCTACTAGCGGGAATGAGCAGTTCTTC. As protein: CASSPTSGNEQFF.

Note on this clonotype: The junction shows a germline mismatch at one end, possibly a read error. V is TRBV4-3 and J is TRBJ1-2, with D maybe TRBD1 (6 bases). The V gene's germline CDR1 is LGHNA and CDR2 YSLEER. The CDR3 totals 15 residues. The CDR3 nucleotides read TGCGCCGGCAGCCAAGCGCGGGACAATAACTATGGCTACACCTTC. This encodes CAGSQARDNNYGYTF.

The chain carries TRBV7-2 and TRBJ2-1; D may correspond to TRBD1 or TRBD2 (5 bases each). V gave up 3 bases and J gave up 8 bases, with 14 bases separating them. This CDR3 is built from 14 residues. Germline V gene data show CDR1 as SGHTA and CDR2 as FQGNSA. The CDR3 is CASSLGPSWDEQFF. CDR3 coding DNA: TGTGCCAGCAGCTTGGGACCCTCCTGGGATGAGCAGTTCTTC.

This chain connects TRBV6-1 to TRBJ1-2, with no clear D. Trimming pared 2 bases from V and 4 bases from J, leaving 8 bases between. This CDR3 is built from 13 residues. Germline lookup yields CDR1 MNHNS and CDR2 SASEGT. The CDR3 nucleotides are TGTGCCAGCAGTGAAACGCGCTTCTATGGCTACACCTTC. Amino acids: CASSETRFYGYTF.

The rearrangement uses TRBV7-6 and TRBJ2-1, with a possible D match to TRBD2 (7 bases). The CDR3 has 13 residues. Trimming took off 5 bases at V and 8 bases at J, with 13 bases between the two ends. Germline CDR1 and CDR2: SGHVS and FNYEAQ. CDR3 sequence reads: CASSGGARDEQFF. The CDR3 nucleotides are TGTGCCAGCAGCGGGGGGGCCAGGGATGAGCAGTTCTTC.

The chain recombines TRBV4-3 with TRBJ2-2; the match to TRBD2 covers 11 bases. Germline V CDR1 and CDR2: LGHNA, YSLEER. Trimming took 0 bases from V and 1 from J; bases not matched to a gene: 4. The CDR3 consists of 18 residues. The CDR3 DNA sequence: TGCGCCAGCAGCCAAGATCCTAGCGGGGGGCGGAACACCGGGGAGCTGTTTTTT. Residues: CASSQDPSGGRNTGELFF.

The V and J genes are TRBV6-6 and TRBJ2-4, with D perhaps matching TRBD1 (5 bases). The end of the DNA fits TRBJ2-7 better, so the J call may be wrong. Looked up from germline, CDR1 is MNHNY and CDR2 is SVGAGI (reference sequence). The CDR3 runs 14 residues. The CDR3 DNA follows: TGTGCCAGCAGTTACTCGTTGACAGTCGACGAGCAGTACTTC. Protein product: CASSYSLTVDEQYF.

The V gene is TRBV20-1, the J gene TRBJ1-5; tentative D call: TRBD1 (6 bases). Trimming took 0 bases from V and 5 from J, leaving 14 bases between them. The CDR3 length is 15 residues. Germline V gene data show CDR1 as DFQATT and CDR2 as SNEGSKA (reference sequence). The CDR3 region has the DNA TGCAGTGCTAGAGATCTGCGGCAGGGGTATCAGCCCCAGCATTTT. It is translated as CSARDLRQGYQPQHF.

This clonotype was counted only a few times. The V and J genes are TRBV5-1 and TRBJ2-7; D call uncertain. V was clipped by 4 bases and J by 2 bases, with 13 bases between them. The CDR3 totals 14 residues. CDR1 is SGHRS and CDR2 is YFSETQ in the germline V gene. The CDR3 loop reads CASSRYSSTYEQYF. Here the CDR3 DNA reads TGCGCCAGCAGCCGATACAGCAGTACCTACGAGCAGTACTTC.

The sample holds a few counts of this clonotype. The gene calls are TRBV6-5 and TRBJ1-5; D may be TRBD1 (5 bases). Germline V lookup: CDR1 MNHEY, CDR2 SVGAGI. The CDR3 sequence is 16 residues long. V dropped 5 bases and J dropped 1 base, with 15 bases sitting between them. As DNA, the CDR3 is TGTGCCAGCAGTCACACAGGAGAAGCCAGCAATCAGCCCCAGCATTTT. It translates to CASSHTGEASNQPQHF.

V and J are TRBV4-2 and TRBJ2-2; 15 bases align to TRBD2. Germline V lookup: CDR1 LGHNA, CDR2 YNFKEQ. Germline trimming cut 4 bases from V and 0 bases from J; bases unmatched to any gene: 3. The CDR3 spans 18 residues. CDR3 DNA sequence: TGTGCCAGCAGCCGGGGACTAGCGGGGGGACCGAACACCGGGGAGCTGTTTTTT. This sequence encodes CASSRGLAGGPNTGELFF.

Here the CDR3 reads CSARDTPRHLFF. CDR3 coding DNA: TGCAGTGCTAGAGATACCCCGAGACACTTGTTTTTT. The rearrangement joins TRBV20-1 to TRBJ1-4; D remains ambiguous. Trimming cost V 0 bases and J 15 bases, with 14 bases left between them. CDR1 is DFQATT and CDR2 is SNEGSKA in the germline V gene (reference sequence). CDR3 length equals 12 residues.

This clonotype was seen more than once but under ten times. V is TRBV9 and J is TRBJ2-3; D call uncertain. Germline lookup yields CDR1 SGDLS and CDR2 YYNGEE. V lost 0 bases and J 4 bases, leaving 3 bases between the germline ends. The CDR3 is 12 amino acids. The CDR3 region has the DNA TGTGCCAGCAGCGTAGGCCCAGATACGCAGTATTTT. This sequence encodes CASSVGPDTQYF.

About this clonotype: One end of the junction is discordant with germline, which a read error may explain. The chain combines TRBV27 with TRBJ1-2, with D tentatively TRBD1 (6 bases). CDR3 size: 13 residues. Germline CDR1 and CDR2: MNHEY and SMNVEV (reference sequence). CDR3 loop: CAGSLGGLDGYTF. In DNA form, the CDR3 reads TGTGCCGGCAGTTTAGGGGGGCTAGATGGCTACACCTTC.

The chain carries TRBV12-3 or TRBV12-4 and TRBJ2-5; no clear D. V dropped 3 bases and J dropped 5 bases, with 10 bases sitting between them. The CDR3 consists of 13 residues. Here the CDR3 DNA reads TGTGCCAGCAGTTTGGTTAGGGCCGAGACCCAGTACTTC. Protein sequence: CASSLVRAETQYF.

This clonotype came up a few times. The CDR3 sequence is CASSPRVLAGDEQFF. Here the CDR3 DNA reads TGTGCCAGCAGCCCTAGGGTGCTAGCGGGGGATGAGCAGTTCTTC. V gene TRBV7-9 combines with J gene TRBJ2-1; TRBD2 matches 10 bases. Germline assignment: CDR1 SEHNR and CDR2 FQNEAQ (reference sequence). V trimming: 5 bases; J trimming: 8 bases; junction bases outside the gene matches: 9. This CDR3 is 15 amino acids long.

The chain uses TRBV7-2 and TRBJ2-7; D uncertain. The CDR3 runs to 16 residues. Trimming took off 2 bases at V and 2 bases at J, with 16 bases between the two ends. The germline V gene encodes CDR1 SGHTA and CDR2 FQGNSA. CDR3 protein: CASSLIGEGPAYEQYF. CDR3 sequence (DNA): TGTGCCAGCAGCTTAATTGGAGAAGGTCCAGCCTACGAGCAGTACTTC.